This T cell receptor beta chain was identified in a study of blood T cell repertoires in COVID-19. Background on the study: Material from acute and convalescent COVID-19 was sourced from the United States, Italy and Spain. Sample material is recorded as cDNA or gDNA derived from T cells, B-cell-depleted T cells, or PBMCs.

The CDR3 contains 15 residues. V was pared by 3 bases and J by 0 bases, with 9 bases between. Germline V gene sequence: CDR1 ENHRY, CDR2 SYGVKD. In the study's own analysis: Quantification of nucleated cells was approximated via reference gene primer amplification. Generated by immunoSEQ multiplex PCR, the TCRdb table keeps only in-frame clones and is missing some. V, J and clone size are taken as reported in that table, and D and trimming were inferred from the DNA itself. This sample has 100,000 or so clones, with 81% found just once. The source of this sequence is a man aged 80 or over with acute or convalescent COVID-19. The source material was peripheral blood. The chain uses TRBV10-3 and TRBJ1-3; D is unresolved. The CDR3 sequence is CAISDRKSSGNTIYF. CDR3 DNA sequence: TGTGCCATCAGTGACAGGAAAAGCTCTGGAAACACCATATATTTT.